Each of the 12 T cell receptor beta chains below was sequenced from the same sample in a study of cytomegalovirus exposure and HLA in healthy donors. Primers: 60 Vbeta forward and 13 Jbeta reverse. Method: immunoSEQ multiplex PCR; TCRdb's copy keeps in-frame clones and lacks some. The repertoire holds around 180,000 clones, with about 90% as singletons. The sample comprised PBMCs. All receptors come from a girl less than two years old in good health and CMV-seronegative.

The chain's CDR3 is CASSPPTRYTDTQYF. The CDR3 DNA sequence: TGTGCCAGCAGCCCCCCTACTAGATACACAGATACGCAGTATTTT. This chain uses TRBV14 with TRBJ2-3; a weak D match, TRBD2 (5 bases). Trimming took off 4 bases at V and 2 bases at J, with 13 bases between the two ends. The CDR3 totals 15 residues. Germline values: CDR1 SGHDN, CDR2 FVKESK. Full variable domain (rest looked up from reference TRBV14 and TRBJ2-3): EAGVTQFPSHSVIEKGQTVTLRCDPISGHDNLYWYRRVMGKEIKFLLHFVKESKQDESGMPNNRFLAERTGGTYSTLKVQPAELEDSGVYFCASSPPTRYTDTQYFGPGTRLTVL.

The chain joins TRBV30 to TRBJ1-4, with 7 bases fitting TRBD1. The V gene's germline CDR1 is GTSNPN and CDR2 SVGIG (reference sequence). The CDR3 totals 13 residues. V lost 4 bases, J lost 7 bases, and 6 bases stayed unmatched. The CDR3 is CAWNRGRVEKLFF. The DNA of the CDR3 is TGTGCCTGGAACAGGGGCAGGGTTGAAAAACTGTTTTTT.

The chain links TRBV4-1 to TRBJ1-2; a possible D gene is TRBD1 (5 bases). This CDR3 is built from 16 residues. Trimming removed 2 bases at V and 2 bases at J, with 15 bases between. Per the germline V gene, CDR1 is MGHRA and CDR2 is YSYEKL. In DNA form, the CDR3 reads TGCGCCAGCAGCCAATTAGTAAGGGGCCGCAACTATGGCTACACCTTC. It encodes CASSQLVRGRNYGYTF.

This clone was recorded once. This chain uses TRBV27 with TRBJ2-1; TRBD1 agrees at 8 bases. The CDR3 runs to 13 residues. Germline assignment: CDR1 MNHEY and CDR2 SMNVEV (reference sequence). The trim removed 5 bases at V and 9 bases at J, leaving 6 bases unmatched. The CDR3 DNA reads as TGTGCCAGCAGTACTCAGGGGGCGTTTGAGCAGTTCTTC. The encoded protein is CASSTQGAFEQFF.

The rearrangement joins TRBV6-1 to TRBJ2-5; D might be TRBD1 (5 bases). V lost 3 bases to trimming and J lost 2 bases, with 13 bases between them. The CDR3 loop spans 15 amino acids. CDR1 and CDR2 (germline): MNHNS, SASEGT. CDR3 sequence reads: CASSETRAVQETQYF. The CDR3 DNA reads as TGTGCCAGCAGTGAGACCAGGGCCGTACAAGAGACCCAGTACTTC.

The rearrangement uses TRBV30 and TRBJ2-2, with D maybe TRBD1 (7 bases). CDR3 length: 14 residues. The germline V gene has CDR1 GTSNPN and CDR2 SVGIG (reference sequence). Trimming removed 4 bases at V and 4 bases at J, with 13 bases between. In DNA, the CDR3 is TGTGCCTGGATGGAGGGACAGTCCACCGGGGAGCTGTTTTTT. It codes for CAWMEGQSTGELFF.

The chain joins TRBV30 to TRBJ2-7, with TRBD1 as a possible D gene (6 bases). The V gene's germline CDR1 is GTSNPN and CDR2 SVGIG (reference sequence). V was shortened by 3 bases and J by 7 bases, with 10 bases between the two germline ends. The CDR3 is made up of 11 amino acids. Here the CDR3 reads CAWREGGEQYF. The CDR3 DNA reads TGTGCCTGGAGAGAAGGGGGTGAGCAGTACTTC.

This chain uses TRBV25-1 with TRBJ2-5; D remains ambiguous. CDR3 size: 12 residues. Trimming removed 4 bases from V and 3 bases from J, with 6 bases in between. The germline gives CDR1 MGHDK, CDR2 SYGVNS. The CDR3 loop is CASSVIEETQYF. The DNA of the CDR3 is TGTGCCAGCAGTGTAATCGAAGAGACCCAGTACTTC.

The V and J genes are TRBV7-9 and TRBJ2-1, with a tentative D call TRBD1 (6 bases). V was cut by 5 bases and J by 5 bases, with 13 bases left in between. Looked up from germline, CDR1 is SEHNR and CDR2 is FQNEAQ (reference sequence). The CDR3 consists of 14 residues. CDR3 coding DNA: TGTGCCAGCAGCCTACAGGGTACTGACAATGAGCAGTTCTTC. This sequence encodes CASSLQGTDNEQFF.

The chain uses TRBV7-3 and TRBJ1-1; D not resolved. The CDR3 runs 13 residues. V dropped 2 bases and J dropped 4 bases, with 8 bases sitting between them. Germline V gives CDR1 SGHTA, CDR2 FQGTGA. As DNA, the CDR3 is TGTGCCAGCAGCTTAGGGCAGACCACTGAAGCTTTCTTT. Its protein product is CASSLGQTTEAFF.

The genes are TRBV2 and TRBJ2-5; 12 bases line up with TRBD2. J was trimmed by 4 bases and V by 8 bases; bases with no gene match: 8. This CDR3 has 15 amino acids. Per the germline V gene, CDR1 is SNHLY and CDR2 is FYNNEI. The DNA for the CDR3 is TGTGCCAGCTTGCGACTAGCGGGAGTTGGAGAGACCCAGTACTTC. It encodes CASLRLAGVGETQYF.

The CDR3 DNA is TGCGCCAGCAGCCAGGGAAATCGGGGGACGGAGGACACTGAAGCTTTCTTT. Translated, it gives CASSQGNRGTEDTEAFF. This chain links TRBV4-1 with TRBJ1-1; a possible D gene is TRBD1 (5 bases). Germline V gene sequence: CDR1 MGHRA, CDR2 YSYEKL. Between the trimmed V and J ends, which lost 3 bases and 3 bases, there was a span of 20 bases. CDR3 size: 17 residues.